This passage covers 4 T cell receptor beta chains from one sample sequenced in a study of CD8+CD57+ T cells in acquired aplastic anemia (dated 2018 in TCRdb). Sequencing was carried out with an Illumina HiSeq 2000. Genomic DNA served as template for TCR beta VDJ combination and CDR3 sequence profiling. The public reads were quality trimmed at Q25 with fastp and then assembled into clones with MiXCR by TCRdb, keeping productive beta chains. Here each entry gathers all rows of one CDR3 protein and keeps the most common genes and DNA. The sample yields about 190,000 distinct CDR3 sequences; less than 65% were counted once. The ten largest clones represent under 60% of the sample. The sequenced material came from sorted CD4+, CD8+, or CD8+CD57+ T cells (not recorded which) from PBMCs. These receptors were taken from a human donor with severe aplastic anemia or a healthy control (not recorded which).

This rearrangement joins TRBV10-3 to TRBJ1-6, with no clear D. Trimming cost V 3 bases and J 2 bases, with 8 bases left between them. Per germline, CDR1 ENHRY and CDR2 SYGVKD. The CDR3 runs to 15 residues. DNA of the CDR3: TGTGCCATCAGTGATTCCGGGGCCTATAATTCACCCCTCCACTTT. Protein product: CAISDSGAYNSPLHF.

This clonotype was picked up many times. The CDR3 loop reads CASSLRLAGVDTQYF. The CDR3 DNA follows: TGTGCCAGCAGCTTACGGCTAGCGGGGGTAGATACGCAGTATTTT. V gene TRBV13 combines with J gene TRBJ2-3, with 10 bases that match TRBD2. Unmatched junction bases numbered 4, after V lost 2 bases and J lost 5 bases. Per the germline V gene, CDR1 is PRHDT and CDR2 is FYEKMQ (reference sequence). This CDR3 region has 15 residues.

This clonotype occurred a few times. It is unclear where the CDR3 begins or ends on the DNA, so no DNA is shown, and the CDR3 is as TCRdb lists it. The chain recombines TRBV24-1 with TRBJ1-4. The CDR3 extends over 13 residues, inclusive of both ends. Germline V gene data show CDR1 as KGHDR and CDR2 as SFDVKD. This CDR3 reads CDTSDKVMKNCFF.

The rearrangement links TRBV25-1 to TRBJ2-7; D may be TRBD2 (6 bases). From germline, CDR1 is MGHDK and CDR2 SYGVNS. The V end lost 1 base, the J end lost 0 bases, and 13 bases lay between the germline ends. The CDR3 has 16 amino acids. CDR3 in DNA: TGTGCCAGCAGTGAATTGGGGGGTCTTAGCTCCTACGAGCAGTACTTC. Protein product: CASSELGGLSSYEQYF.